The 20 T cell receptor beta chains below come from one sample, sequenced in a study of molecular identifiers for immune sequencing clone quantification. TCRdb re-called the PCR reads with MiXCR, one entry per CDR3 protein. The sample carries approximately 630,000 distinct CDR3 sequences, 25% recorded once. The sequencing input was naive CD8+ T cells from blood, with Jurkat cell RNA spiked in. Subset given: FACS-sorted CD8+CD4-CCR7+CD45RA+ naive T cells. These receptor sequences come from a human donor in good health. Some libraries in this study had Jurkat cell RNA spiked in.

The V and J genes are TRBV27 and TRBJ2-1, with D tentatively TRBD1 (6 bases). V lost 3 bases, J lost 0 bases, and 24 bases lay in between. The CDR3 length is 20 residues. The germline V gene encodes CDR1 MNHEY and CDR2 SMNVEV (reference sequence). The CDR3 DNA is TGTGCCAGCAGTTTTTTATCAAAAACTGACAGGACACCCTCCTACAATGAGCAGTTCTTC. It specifies CASSFLSKTDRTPSYNEQFF.

This clonotype has only a few counts. The chain combines TRBV6-2 or TRBV6-3 with TRBJ2-7; D is tentatively TRBD1 or TRBD2 (5 bases each). CDR1 is MNHEY, CDR2 SVGEGT, per germline. V was clipped by 6 bases and J by 3 bases, with 21 bases between them. The CDR3 sequence is 16 residues long. The CDR3: CASSDPLGEKLYEQYF. CDR3 nucleotides: TGTGCCAGCAGCGACCCGTTGGGGGAGAAGCTCTACGAGCAGTACTTC.

In its sample, this clonotype was seen many times. The chain has TRBV20-1 and TRBJ2-7; 7 bases align to TRBD2. CDR1 and CDR2 (germline): DFQATT, SNEGSKA (reference sequence). The V segment lost 7 bases and the J segment 2 bases; nucleotides outside the gene matches: 14. There are 15 residues in the CDR3. The CDR3 loop reads CSGGLERGYPYEQYF. In nucleotides, the CDR3 is TGCAGTGGGGGGTTGGAGCGGGGATATCCCTACGAGCAGTACTTC.

This clonotype was seen at least ten times. The J gene is TRBJ2-7, the V gene TRBV15; 7 positions match TRBD2. Germline trimming cut 5 bases from V and 7 bases from J; bases unmatched to any gene: 5. This CDR3 region has 12 residues. Germline lookup yields CDR1 LNHNV and CDR2 YYDKDF (reference sequence). The CDR3 loop is CATSRDYGEQYF. CDR3 bases: TGTGCCACCAGCCGGGACTACGGGGAGCAGTACTTC.

This clonotype was seen many times. J is TRBJ1-5 and V is TRBV19; D is unresolved. CDR1 and CDR2 (germline): LNHDA, SQIVND (reference sequence). This CDR3 comprises 13 residues. Trimming left V 7 bases short and J 3 bases short, with 10 bases between. CDR3 sequence: CASNWAANQPQHF. CDR3 DNA: TGTGCCAGTAACTGGGCAGCCAATCAGCCCCAGCATTTT. The full variable domain, completed using reference TRBV19 and TRBJ1-5, is DGGITQSPKYLFRKEGQNVTLSCEQNLNHDAMYWYRQDPGQGLRLIYYSQIVNDFQKGDIAEGYSVSREKKESFPLTVTSAQKNPTAFYLCASNWAANQPQHFGDGTRLSIL.

On this clonotype itself: This may come from a read error, since a much larger clone is one base off. This chain joins TRBV12-3 or TRBV12-4 and TRBJ1-1; D possibly corresponds to TRBD1 (6 bases). The CDR3 runs 15 residues. The CDR3 nucleotides are TGTGCCGGCAGTCAAGACGGGGGGCGCTACACTGAAGCTTTCTTT. Amino acids: CAGSQDGGRYTEAFF.

The rearrangement uses TRBV29-1 and TRBJ2-4; D gene uncertain. From germline, CDR1 is SQVTM and CDR2 ANQGSEA. The length of the CDR3 is 11 residues. Trimming removed 6 bases from V and 11 bases from J, with 14 bases in between. DNA of the CDR3: TGCAGCGTAGTCCGGGTCAACGTTCAGTACTTC. Its protein product is CSVVRVNVQYF.

This clonotype was picked up many times. The chain has TRBV7-9 and TRBJ1-5; tentatively, D is TRBD1 (6 bases). V lost 8 bases to trimming and J lost 0 bases, with 11 bases between them. The CDR3 is made up of 14 amino acids. The germline V gene has CDR1 SEHNR and CDR2 FQNEAQ (reference sequence). Here the CDR3 DNA reads TGTGCCAGCGCCGGACAGCTTAGCAATCAGCCCCAGCATTTT. Translated: CASAGQLSNQPQHF. Variable domain in full (rest from reference TRBV7-9 and TRBJ1-5): DTGVSQNPRHKITKRGQNVTFRCDPISEHNRLYWYRQTLGQGPEFLTYFQNEAQLEKSRLLSDRFSAERPKGSFSTLEIQRTEQGDSAMYLCASAGQLSNQPQHFGDGTRLSIL.

This clonotype was recorded only once. Since a much larger clone is just one base distant, this may be a read error. This sequence joins TRBV7-2 and TRBJ2-7, with 11 bases identical to TRBD2. CDR1 is SGHTA, CDR2 FQGNSA, per germline. V lost 5 bases and J lost 5; bases outside the gene matches: 17. This CDR3 comprises 18 residues. In nucleotides, the CDR3 is TGTACCAGCAGCCCAACGCGTCTAGCGGGAGGCCTGGGGAACGAGCAGTACTTC. As protein: CTSSPTRLAGGLGNEQYF.

A word on this clonotype: A read error may account for a junction end that differs from germline. DNA for the CDR3: TGTGCCAGCAGTTTATCGGCCTCCTACAATGAGCGGTTCTTC. Encoded protein: CASSLSASYNERFF. V is TRBV27 and J is TRBJ2-1, with D hard to call. This CDR3 region has 14 residues. Per germline, CDR1 MNHEY and CDR2 SMNVEV (reference sequence).

In its sample, this clonotype was seen many times. The chain combines TRBV7-9 with TRBJ1-4, with D tentatively TRBD1 (5 bases). CDR1 is SEHNR, CDR2 FQNEAQ, per germline (reference sequence). CDR3 length: 13 amino acids. The V gene lost 1 base and the J gene lost 7 bases, with 7 bases spanning the gap. CDR3 sequence (DNA): TGTGCCAGCAGCTTAGATGACAGTGAAAAACTGTTTTTT. This codes for CASSLDDSEKLFF. The full variable domain, with the rest looked up from reference TRBV7-9 and TRBJ1-4, is DTGVSQNPRHKITKRGQNVTFRCDPISEHNRLYWYRQTLGQGPEFLTYFQNEAQLEKSRLLSDRFSAERPKGSFSTLEIQRTEQGDSAMYLCASSLDDSEKLFFGSGTQLSVL.

Details on this clonotype: Possible read error: a much larger clone is one base away. This chain connects TRBV27 to TRBJ2-5, with TRBD2 matching over 9 bases. Per germline, CDR1 MNHEY and CDR2 SMNVEV (reference sequence). Germline trimming cut 3 bases from V and 1 base from J; bases unmatched to any gene: 3. The CDR3 contains 15 residues. CDR3 in amino acids: CASSFETSGQETQYF. Written as DNA, the CDR3 is TGTGCCAGCAGTTTCGAGACTAGCGGCCAAGAGACCCAGTACTTC.

At least ten counts were recorded for this clonotype. The gene calls are TRBV20-1 and TRBJ2-5; tentatively, D is TRBD2 (5 bases). Germline values: CDR1 DFQATT, CDR2 SNEGSKA (reference sequence). The V end lost 3 bases, the J end lost 5 bases, and 10 bases lay between the germline ends. This CDR3 contains 12 residues. This CDR3 is CSARVRVETQYF. The CDR3 DNA reads as TGCAGTGCTAGGGTGAGGGTGGAGACCCAGTACTTC.

With respect to this clonotype: A much larger clone differs from this one at a single base, so this may be a read error. Here the CDR3 reads CASCHSGISTDTQYF. The CDR3 DNA sequence: TGTGCCAGCTGCCACTCCGGGATCTCCACAGATACGCAGTATTTT. The rearrangement joins TRBV14 to TRBJ2-3; D might be TRBD2 (5 bases). The CDR3 is 15 amino acids. Germline V gene sequence: CDR1 SGHDN, CDR2 FVKESK.

This chain connects TRBV30 to TRBJ2-7; 7 positions match TRBD1. The V and J ends lost 2 bases and 2 bases, in that order; junction bases with no gene match: 3. Germline CDR1 reads GTSNPN; CDR2 reads SVGIG (reference sequence). CDR3 length: 13 residues. CDR3 sequence reads: CAWSRDSTYEQYF. The CDR3 nucleotides are TGTGCCTGGAGTAGGGACAGTACCTACGAGCAGTACTTC.

This clonotype has a handful of counts. The chain couples TRBV5-1 to TRBJ1-1; D is unclear. V gave up 1 base and J gave up 2 bases, with 9 bases separating them. The germline V gene has CDR1 SGHRS and CDR2 YFSETQ. CDR3 length: 14 residues. The CDR3 spells CASSLWQINTEAFF. The CDR3 DNA reads as TGCGCCAGCAGCTTGTGGCAGATTAACACTGAAGCTTTCTTT.

This clonotype has a handful of counts. The J gene is TRBJ1-1, the V gene TRBV5-1, with D possibly matching TRBD1 (5 bases). Germline V lookup: CDR1 SGHRS, CDR2 YFSETQ. The CDR3 sequence is 13 residues long. The V end lost 4 bases, the J end lost 4 bases, and 11 bases lay between the germline ends. The CDR3 nucleotides read TGCGCCAGCAGCGATGGGGGGTCCACTGAAGCTTTCTTT. Protein: CASSDGGSTEAFF.

As for this clonotype: A much larger clone differs from this one at a single base, so this may be a read error. The chain combines TRBV23-1 with TRBJ1-5; 7 bases line up with TRBD1. TRBV23-1 is designated an ORF whose function remains uncertain. The CDR3 loop spans 16 amino acids. With 8 bases clipped from V and 0 bases from J, the junction kept 10 bases outside the gene matches. The CDR3 DNA reads as TGCGCCAGCGGTCCACTCGGGACAGTTAGCAATCAGCCCCAGCATTTT. This gives the protein CASGPLGTVSNQPQHF.

Of note for this clonotype: This may stem from a read error, because a much larger clone lies one nucleotide away. This chain uses TRBV6-2 or TRBV6-3 with TRBJ1-1, with D hard to call. Trimming pared 4 bases from V and 5 bases from J, leaving 14 bases between. The CDR3 has 14 residues. CDR1 MNHEY and CDR2 SVGEGT come from the germline V gene. CDR3 sequence reads: CASSSRRGTTEAFF. The CDR3 DNA reads as TGTGCCAGCAGTTCCCGACGGGGTACGACTGAAGCTTTCTTT.

This clonotype was detected a few times. V usage is TRBV20-1 and J usage is TRBJ2-7; the match to TRBD2 covers 11 bases. J was trimmed by 3 bases and V by 1 base; bases with no gene match: 20. This CDR3 has 20 residues. CDR1 and CDR2 from the germline V gene are DFQATT and SNEGSKA (reference sequence). CDR3 sequence (DNA): TGCAGTGCTAGAGCCGTCCTTACTAGCGGGAGCATTCTAACTAACTACGAGCAGTACTTC. It translates to CSARAVLTSGSILTNYEQYF.